Below are 19 T cell receptor beta chains sequenced from a single sample in a study of T-cell memory formation after mild COVID-19. TCRdb analysed the 5' RACE reads with MiXCR anew, one entry per CDR3 protein. The sample consists of fewer than 550,000 distinct CDR3 sequences, about 19% of them appearing once. The sample consisted of PBMCs or a T cell subset sorted from them (not recorded which). The receptors shown here come from an adult woman who had mild COVID-19 (a few samples of this study predate the infection). Cell type and time point are not known.

The chain has TRBV6-2 or TRBV6-3 and TRBJ2-5; tentative D call: TRBD2 (7 bases). This CDR3 comprises 14 residues. Per the germline V gene, CDR1 is MNHEY and CDR2 is SVGEGT. V lost 4 bases, J lost 5 bases, and 14 bases lay in between. CDR3 nucleotides: TGTGCCAGCAGTTTGGAGGGGGGGCCGGAGACCCAGTACTTC. This sequence encodes CASSLEGGPETQYF.

The chain employs TRBV9 and TRBJ2-7, with D perhaps given as TRBD1 or TRBD2 (5 bases each). The CDR3 is 14 amino acids. From germline, CDR1 is SGDLS and CDR2 YYNGEE. The ends were cut back, 0 bases at V and 10 bases at J, with 17 bases in the middle. The CDR3 nucleotides are TGTGCCAGCAGCGTAGCGGGTTCAAGCGGACAACAGTACTTC. Encoded protein: CASSVAGSSGQQYF.

This clonotype was picked up a small number of times. The rearrangement uses TRBV12-3 or TRBV12-4 and TRBJ1-1; TRBD1 is a possible D gene (6 bases). Trimming took 5 bases from V and 4 from J, leaving 17 bases between them. The CDR3 is 15 residues long. CDR3 loop: CASSPQGTLGTEAFF. CDR3 coding DNA: TGTGCCAGCAGTCCACAGGGTACCCTGGGCACTGAAGCTTTCTTT.

This chain links TRBV2 with TRBJ2-5; 9 bases line up with TRBD1. V gave up 6 bases and J gave up 3 bases; unmatched junction bases: 5. The germline CDR1 and CDR2 sequences are SNHLY and FYNNEI. CDR3 length: 14 residues. The CDR3 DNA is TGTGCCAGCAGCGAACAGGGGGCCAAAGAGACCCAGTACTTC. Translating gives CASSEQGAKETQYF. Variable domain in full (rest from reference TRBV2 and TRBJ2-5): EPEVTQTPSHQVTQMGQEVILRCVPISNHLYFYWYRQILGQKVEFLVSFYNNEISEKSEIFDDQFSVERPDGSNFTLKIRSTKLEDSAMYFCASSEQGAKETQYFGPGTRLLVL.

V is TRBV9 and J is TRBJ2-5; the match to TRBD2 covers 7 bases. This CDR3 contains 14 residues. Germline CDR1 reads SGDLS; CDR2 reads YYNGEE. Losses at the gene ends were 3 bases for V and 0 bases for J; bases not matched to a gene: 2. As DNA, the CDR3 is TGTGCCAGCAGCGGCGGGGGTTACCAAGAGACCCAGTACTTC. It yields the protein CASSGGGYQETQYF.

This chain links TRBV20-1 with TRBJ1-5; 7 bases are a match to TRBD1. From germline, CDR1 is DFQATT and CDR2 SNEGSKA (reference sequence). This CDR3 spans 15 amino acids. V gave up 3 bases and J gave up 2 bases; unmatched junction bases: 7. CDR3 in amino acids: CSASPHTGGNQPQHF. The CDR3 bases are TGCAGTGCTAGCCCCCACACAGGGGGCAATCAGCCCCAGCATTTT.

This rearrangement joins TRBV7-9 to TRBJ2-5; 11 bases match TRBD1. V shed 3 bases and J 4 bases; nucleotides not matched to a gene: 4. Germline CDR1 SEHNR, CDR2 FQNEAQ (reference sequence). The CDR3 has 15 residues. The CDR3 reads CASSLGTGGLETQYF. As DNA, the CDR3 is TGTGCCAGCAGCTTGGGGACAGGGGGTCTAGAGACCCAGTACTTC.

This clonotype has a handful of counts. The chain recombines TRBV6-6 with TRBJ2-3, with D perhaps TRBD2 (6 bases). This CDR3 is built from 13 residues. V lost 2 bases to trimming and J lost 5 bases, with 8 bases between them. CDR1 is MNHNY and CDR2 is SVGAGI in the germline V gene (reference sequence). CDR3 region: CASSYGGVDTQYF. For the CDR3, the DNA is TGTGCCAGCAGTTACGGCGGGGTAGATACGCAGTATTTT.

The gene calls are TRBV6-6 and TRBJ2-3, with no clear D. CDR1 is MNHNY and CDR2 is SVGAGI in the germline V gene (reference sequence). V shed 10 bases and J shed 2 bases, with 16 bases lying between them. CDR3 size: 14 residues. The DNA of the CDR3 is TGTGCCATCAACCCTGGTAGCCTCACAGATACGCAGTATTTT. Translating gives CAINPGSLTDTQYF.

The rearrangement joins TRBV9 to TRBJ1-6, with 8 nucleotides matching TRBD1. Germline trimming cut 3 bases from V and 10 bases from J; bases unmatched to any gene: 9. Germline CDR1 reads SGDLS; CDR2 reads YYNGEE. The CDR3 consists of 15 residues. The DNA for the CDR3 is TGTGCCAGCAGCGCGGGGACAGGACGCTGGTCACCCCTCCACTTT. Translating gives CASSAGTGRWSPLHF.

This clonotype turned up a few times. This chain links TRBV30 with TRBJ2-5; D call uncertain. V was pared by 4 bases and J by 5 bases, with 8 bases between. The CDR3 extends over 11 amino acids. CDR1 and CDR2 (germline): GTSNPN, SVGIG (reference sequence). CDR3 nucleotide sequence: TGTGCCTGGATGGAAGGGGAGACCCAGTACTTC. Translation: CAWMEGETQYF.

A few counts support this clonotype. This chain links TRBV24-1 with TRBJ2-1; D could derive from TRBD1 or TRBD2 (5 bases each). V shed 1 base and J shed 6 bases, with 12 bases lying between them. The CDR3 has 15 amino acids. Germline V gene data show CDR1 as KGHDR and CDR2 as SFDVKD. CDR3 sequence: CATSDFPGRRNEQFF. The CDR3 DNA follows: TGTGCCACCAGTGATTTCCCGGGACGGCGCAATGAGCAGTTCTTC.

The chain links TRBV12-3 or TRBV12-4 to TRBJ2-4, with D unresolved. The germline V and J ends were trimmed by 4 bases and 7 bases, with 8 bases remaining between them. The CDR3 spans 12 residues. The CDR3 nucleotides are TGTGCCAGCAGTTCCGGGTCGAACATTCAGTACTTC. Its translation is CASSSGSNIQYF.

The chain links TRBV5-6 to TRBJ1-5; D ambiguous. V lost 0 bases and J lost 4, with 8 bases in between. CDR1 and CDR2 from the germline V gene are SGHDT and YYEEEE. CDR3 length: 14 amino acids. CDR3 bases: TGTGCCAGCAGCTTGGCAGGATGGAATCAGCCCCAGCATTTT. Residues: CASSLAGWNQPQHF. Complete variable domain (other parts from reference TRBV5-6 and TRBJ1-5): DAGVTQSPTHLIKTRGQQVTLRCSPKSGHDTVSWYQQALGQGPQFIFQYYEEEERQRGNFPDRFSGHQFPNYSSELNVNALLLGDSALYLCASSLAGWNQPQHFGDGTRLSIL.

The chain is built from TRBV20-1 and TRBJ2-5; tentatively, D is TRBD1 (6 bases). V lost 5 bases to trimming and J lost 2 bases, with 12 bases between them. The CDR3 is made up of 13 amino acids. Germline values: CDR1 DFQATT, CDR2 SNEGSKA (reference sequence). CDR3 nucleotide sequence: TGCAGTGCTGGCGCAGGGGTGCAAGAGACCCAGTACTTC. The encoded protein is CSAGAGVQETQYF.

The CDR3, as DNA: TGTGCCACCAGTGGAGGCGGGCAGGGAAGCACCGGGGAGCTGTTTTTT. It yields the protein CATSGGGQGSTGELFF. This chain uses TRBV24-1 with TRBJ2-2; D is tentatively TRBD1 or TRBD2 (5 bases each). This CDR3 region has 16 residues. The V and J ends lost 5 bases and 4 bases respectively, with 16 bases between them. CDR1 KGHDR and CDR2 SFDVKD come from the germline V gene.

This chain's CDR3 is CASSPPRPTGELFF. In DNA, the CDR3 is TGTGCCAGCTCACCGCCGAGGCCCACCGGGGAGCTGTTTTTT. J is TRBJ2-2 and V is TRBV18, with no clear D. There are 14 residues in the CDR3. Trimming stripped 3 bases from V and 4 bases from J, with 9 bases between. CDR1 KGHSH and CDR2 LQKENI come from the germline V gene.

The V gene is TRBV5-1, the J gene TRBJ1-5; 7 bases fit TRBD1. Per germline, CDR1 SGHRS and CDR2 YFSETQ. The V segment lost 4 bases and the J segment 5 bases; nucleotides outside the gene matches: 6. The CDR3 length is 14 residues. The CDR3 bases are TGCGCCAGCAGCCCCCGACAGGGAGATCAGCCCCAGCATTTT. It encodes CASSPRQGDQPQHF.

The rearrangement links TRBV12-3 or TRBV12-4 to TRBJ1-3, with TRBD1 matching over 8 bases. The CDR3 is 14 amino acids. With 8 bases clipped from V and 0 bases from J, the junction kept 3 bases outside the gene matches. CDR3 in DNA: TGTGCCAGCGGACAGGGTCTCTCTGGAAACACCATATATTTT. Amino acids: CASGQGLSGNTIYF.